A single T cell receptor (beta chain) is shown here with its context. The target antigen is unknown. Runs used v3.0 of the immunoSEQ assay and were done at survey level. Profiling relied on immunoSEQ multiplex PCR, and the TCRdb table lists in-frame clones only, not all of them. This table has 20,000 to 25,000 clones, more than 65% appearing once. The data are from a study of long-term antiretroviral therapy in people with HIV. Overall study results and limits: Across all time points, the repertoire was dominated by clones that expanded before ART.

The ends lost 4 bases at V and 4 bases at J; junction bases unmatched: 6. Germline assignment: CDR1 SGHRS and CDR2 YFSETQ. The CDR3 is 15 residues long. Before they underwent DNA extraction, samples held roughly 0.9-11 million cryopreserved PBMC. The sequences come from unsorted PBMCs, collected 0.5 years after starting antiretroviral therapy. The source is a woman aged 40 to 50 with HIV. The chain has TRBV5-1 and TRBJ2-3, with TRBD2 identical over 10 bases. The CDR3 loop is CASSPAGGFADTQYF. For the CDR3, the DNA is TGCGCCAGCAGCCCAGCGGGGGGGTTTGCAGATACGCAGTATTTT.